Here is one T cell receptor beta chain with its context. There is no known antigen for this receptor. The record has no base qualities; no much larger clone is one base away. Enrolling through a virtual design, the prospective study's participants ranged in age from roughly 18 to 89 years and lived across roughly 23 United States geographic areas. To assign participants to cohorts, the prospective study relied on clinical history that participants themselves reported in a screening survey and a study questionnaire. For ImmuneRACE Cohort 3, a participant was defined as recovered based on two consecutive negative NP/OP PCR tests, clearance by a healthcare professional, or resolution of symptoms. Each participant in the prospective study had whole blood, serum and a nasopharyngeal or oropharyngeal swab collected by mobile phlebotomists. Over a roughly two-month period, participants in the prospective study had the option of providing additional blood draws and questionnaires. Prospective study blood samples were shipped either frozen or at room temperature before DNA extraction.

This sample was included in a study of blood T cell repertoires in COVID-19 (TCRdb year 2020). About the full investigation: Samples covering the acute and convalescent phases of COVID-19 were provided by collaborators in the United States, Italy and Spain. The prospective study material was composed of cDNA or gDNA derived from T cells, B-cell-depleted T cells, or PBMCs. The dataset comprised deeply sampled blood TCRbeta repertoires from subjects exposed to, actively infected with, or recovered from COVID-19. A freely available public database, intended as a resource for researchers studying the immune response to SARS-CoV-2, is where the repertoires were released. Samples came from the ongoing ImmuneRACE study (first 160 participants) plus 1,254 subjects from 6 global collaborators. Sample metadata almost always included a de-identified subject ID, COVID-19 status, age in years and sex. Where available, HLA class I and class II types were obtained from metadata supplied by the sample provider rather than from assay-based typing. Broader findings and caveats from the paper: How much clinical and demographic metadata was included differed by source and by participant, and the metadata was provided uncurated.

TCRbeta CDR3 regions were amplified from genomic DNA by means of the immunoSEQ Assay, a bias-controlled multiplex PCR. Per the source publication's procedure: Within the assay, amplification of reference gene primers was used to estimate how many nucleated cells each sample contained. Sequence reads were collapsed and filtered to measure the absolute abundance of every unique TCRbeta CDR3 rearrangement. For each sample, productive Simpson clonality was calculated as the square root of Simpson's diversity index across productive rearrangements. TCRdb limited this immuneACCESS table to in-frame rearrangements with V and J called. A share of clones is missing; checked studies link under half to unresolved V genes, and the rest is unexplained. V, J and clone size derive from that table, while D and trimming were established from the DNA sequence. The sample table holds more than 400,000 clones, of which approximately 86% were seen once. 0.7% of the sample goes to the ten largest clones.

Trimming leaves V shorter by 0 bases and J shorter by 6 bases, with the junction holding 12 bases beyond the gene matches. From a lookup of the germline V gene (reference sequence), CDR1 and CDR2 are LGHDT and YNNKEL. The CDR3 holds 17 amino acids from the cysteine to the phenylalanine. Just the 51-base CDR3 DNA is kept, in frame starting at base 1. Rearrangement joined TRBV3-1 (or the pseudogene TRBV3-2) to TRBJ1-2; 8 bases in between match TRBD1. The specimen was PBMCs or T cells enriched from blood (not recorded which). The receptor was isolated from a woman in her late teens or twenties who had recovered from COVID-19. The nucleotide sequence reads as follows: TGTGCCAGCAGCCAAGATGCGGGGTGGCAGGGGGCGAATGGCTACACCTTC. This sequence encodes CASSQDAGWQGANGYTF.